Each of the 5 T cell receptor beta chains below was sequenced from the same sample in a study of blood T cell repertoires in COVID-19. The assay was immunoSEQ multiplex PCR, and TCRdb's table has in-frame clones only and misses some. Of 240,000 or so clones listed, 86% are singletons. The material sequenced was peripheral blood. Every receptor here comes from a man aged 60 to 69 with acute or convalescent COVID-19.

This clone has only one observation. This chain uses TRBV7-3 with TRBJ2-2; TRBD1 might be the D (5 bases). The CDR3 sequence is 15 residues long. CDR1 and CDR2 from the germline V gene are SGHTA and FQGTGA. Trimming removed 5 bases at V and 4 bases at J, with 14 bases between. The CDR3 coding sequence is TGTGCCAGCAGCCCGTTAGGGGCAGGCACCGGGGAGCTGTTTTTT. Its protein is CASSPLGAGTGELFF.

This clone was observed a single time. The V gene is TRBV18, the J gene TRBJ2-3, with TRBD2 identical over 7 bases. This CDR3 comprises 15 residues. The germline CDR1 and CDR2 sequences are KGHSH and LQKENI. V lost 1 base and J lost 3; bases outside the gene matches: 4. The CDR3 here is CASSPRSGGTDTQYF. The DNA of the CDR3 is TGTGCCAGCTCACCACGGTCCGGGGGGACAGATACGCAGTATTTT.

CDR3 protein: CASSTPGNTEAFF. CDR3 sequence (DNA): TGTGCCAGCAGTACCCCGGGGAACACTGAAGCTTTCTTT. The chain combines TRBV28 with TRBJ1-1; no firm D call. The ends were cut back, 5 bases at V and 1 base at J, with 8 bases in the middle. CDR3 length: 13 amino acids. Per germline, CDR1 MDHEN and CDR2 SYDVKM. Full variable domain (rest looked up from reference TRBV28 and TRBJ1-1): DVKVTQSSRYLVKRTGEKVFLECVQDMDHENMFWYRQDPGLGLRLIYFSYDVKMKEKGDIPEGYSVSREKKERFSLILESASTNQTSMYLCASSTPGNTEAFFGQGTRLTVV.

The sample holds a few counts of this clone. V usage is TRBV11-2 and J usage is TRBJ2-7; possibly TRBD2 for D (6 bases). This CDR3 region has 17 residues. Germline V gene sequence: CDR1 SGHAT, CDR2 FQNNGV. The V end lost 1 base, the J end lost 4 bases, and 20 bases lay between the germline ends. CDR3 loop: CASSLGGWDSTPYEQYF. In nucleotides, the CDR3 is TGTGCCAGCAGCTTAGGGGGGTGGGACTCGACCCCATACGAGCAGTACTTC.

This clone occurred once. The V gene is TRBV6-2 or TRBV6-3, the J gene TRBJ2-7; 7 bases line up with TRBD2. V shed 6 bases and J 1 base; nucleotides not matched to a gene: 6. CDR1 is MNHEY and CDR2 is SVGEGT in the germline V gene. The CDR3 has 14 residues. CDR3 protein: CASSLRAGSYEQYF. DNA of the CDR3: TGTGCCAGCAGCCTACGAGCGGGGTCCTACGAGCAGTACTTC.